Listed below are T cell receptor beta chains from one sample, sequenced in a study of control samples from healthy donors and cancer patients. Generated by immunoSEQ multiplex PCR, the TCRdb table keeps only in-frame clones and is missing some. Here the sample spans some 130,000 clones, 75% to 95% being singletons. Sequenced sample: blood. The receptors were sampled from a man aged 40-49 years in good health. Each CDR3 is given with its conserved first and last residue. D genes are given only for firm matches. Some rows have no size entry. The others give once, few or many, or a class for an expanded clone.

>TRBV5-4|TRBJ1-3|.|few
TGTGCCAGCAGCTTCGGGAGTACTGGAAACACCATATATTTT
CASSFGSTGNTIYF
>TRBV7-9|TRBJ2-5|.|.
TGTGCCAGCAGCTTAGATGGAAGGGAGACCCAGTACTTC
CASSLDGRETQYF
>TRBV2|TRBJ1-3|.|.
TGTGCCAGCAGTTTACAGGCAGCAGGAAACACCATATATTTT
CASSLQAAGNTIYF
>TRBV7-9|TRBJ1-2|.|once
TGTGCCAGCAGCCCCGCCTCCGGGACCTATGGCTACACCTTC
CASSPASGTYGYTF
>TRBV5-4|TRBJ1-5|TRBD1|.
TGTGCCAGCAGCTTACAGGGGAGCAATCAGCCCCAGCATTTT
CASSLQGSNQPQHF
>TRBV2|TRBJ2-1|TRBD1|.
TGTGCCAGTAGACTCCCCGGACAGGAGTACAATGAGCAGTTCTTC
CASRLPGQEYNEQFF
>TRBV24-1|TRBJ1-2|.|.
TGTGCCACCAGTGACTCAACAGGGTATGGCTACACCTTC
CATSDSTGYGYTF
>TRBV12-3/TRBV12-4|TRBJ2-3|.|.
TGTGCCAGCACCATCACAGATACGCAGTATTTT
CASTITDTQYF
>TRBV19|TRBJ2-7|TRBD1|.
TGTGCCAACGATCGGGACAGCGCCTACGAGCAGTACTTC
CANDRDSAYEQYF
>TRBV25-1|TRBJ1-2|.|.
TGTGCCAGCAGTGAATTCGGGGGGGCTAGTGGCTACACCTTC
CASSEFGGASGYTF
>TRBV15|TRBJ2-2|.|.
TGTGCCACCAGCAGAGAGCGGCACACCGGGGAGCTGTTTTTT
CATSRERHTGELFF
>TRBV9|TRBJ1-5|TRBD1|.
TGTGCCAGCAGCGAGGGACAGGGGGTGACTCAGCCCCAGCATTTT
CASSEGQGVTQPQHF
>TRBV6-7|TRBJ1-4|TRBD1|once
TGTGCCAGCAGTCTACCACCGACAGGGGTCGAAAAACTGTTTTTT
CASSLPPTGVEKLFF
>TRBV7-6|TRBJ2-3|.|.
TGTGCCAGCAGCGACGAACCGAGAGATACGCAGTATTTT
CASSDEPRDTQYF
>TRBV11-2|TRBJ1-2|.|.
TGTGCCAGCAGCCGCGACGCTAACTATGGCTACACCTTC
CASSRDANYGYTF
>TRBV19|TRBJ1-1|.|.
TGTGCCAGTTGGGAACGGGAGAACACTGAAGCTTTCTTT
CASWERENTEAFF
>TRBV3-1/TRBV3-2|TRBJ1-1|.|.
TGTGCCAGCAGCCCACGGTCCCTCATGAACACTGAAGCTTTCTTT
CASSPRSLMNTEAFF
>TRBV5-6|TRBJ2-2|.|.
TGTGCCAGCAGCCCAGTGGGACGTCACGGGGAGCTGTTTTTT
CASSPVGRHGELFF
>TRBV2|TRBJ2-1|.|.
TGTGCCAGCAGCCCTACTACCGGGGGTCTTTACAATGAGCAGTTCTTC
CASSPTTGGLYNEQFF
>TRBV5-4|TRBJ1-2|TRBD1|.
TGTGCCAGCAGCCTCCAGACAGGGGGTTATGGGTCCGCTAACTATGGCTACACCTTC
CASSLQTGGYGSANYGYTF
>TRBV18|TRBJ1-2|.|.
TGTGCCAGCTCCCCTATTCGGGGGAGCTTC
CASSPIRGSF
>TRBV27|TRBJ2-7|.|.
TGTGCCAGCAGTTTACCAGGGAACTACGAGCAGTACTTC
CASSLPGNYEQYF
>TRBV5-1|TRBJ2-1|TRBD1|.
TGCGCCAGCAGCTTGGCAAGACAGGGGAATCAGGGCTCCTACAATGAGCAGTTCTTC
CASSLARQGNQGSYNEQFF
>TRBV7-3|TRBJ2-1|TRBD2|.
TGTGCCAGCAGCCCTGTAAGCGGGGGGGCCTACAATGAGCAGTTCTTC
CASSPVSGGAYNEQFF
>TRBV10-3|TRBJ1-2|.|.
TGTGCCATCAGTGACGGACCCTACTATGGCTACACCTTC
CAISDGPYYGYTF
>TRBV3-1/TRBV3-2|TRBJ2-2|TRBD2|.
TGTGCCAGCAGCCTTACTAGCGGGAGAAACACCGGGGAGCTGTTTTTT
CASSLTSGRNTGELFF